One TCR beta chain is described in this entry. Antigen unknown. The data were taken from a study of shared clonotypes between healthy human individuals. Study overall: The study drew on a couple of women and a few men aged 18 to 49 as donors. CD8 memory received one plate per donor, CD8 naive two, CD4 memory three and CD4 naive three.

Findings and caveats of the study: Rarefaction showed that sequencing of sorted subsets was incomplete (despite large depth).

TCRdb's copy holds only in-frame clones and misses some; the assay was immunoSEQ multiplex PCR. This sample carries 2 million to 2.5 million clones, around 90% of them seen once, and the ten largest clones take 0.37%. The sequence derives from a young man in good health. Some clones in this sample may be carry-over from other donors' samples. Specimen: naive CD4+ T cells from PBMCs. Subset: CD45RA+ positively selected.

The CDR3 protein is CASSAAGGAGSYEQYF. As DNA, the CDR3 is TGCGCCAGCAGCGCGGCAGGGGGCGCCGGGTCCTACGAGCAGTACTTC. The chain combines TRBV5-1 with TRBJ2-7; TRBD1 matches 8 bases. Germline V lookup: CDR1 SGHRS, CDR2 YFSETQ. CDR3 length: 16 residues. The V gene end was trimmed by 4 bases and the J gene end by 1 base; junction bases not matched to a gene: 10.